This T cell receptor (beta chain) was identified during a study of beta chain features in type 1 diabetes. A word on this clone: Antigen unknown.

CDR1 is MDHEN and CDR2 is SYDVKM in the germline V gene. Trimming removed 5 bases at V and 4 bases at J, with 11 bases between. The CDR3 loop spans 13 amino acids. Stem cell-like memory, regulatory, central memory and naive CD4+ cells were sorted via CD45RO/CCR7/CD25/CD127/CD95/CD27. Each population that was sorted was more than 95% pure. Study-level points and caveats: Naive, central memory and regulatory TCRB repertoires appeared more similar among patients than healthy donors.

Sequencing targeted expressed TCRB transcripts, as all isolated RNA had been reverse transcribed. The repertoire was sequenced with immunoSEQ multiplex PCR; TCRdb's copy has only in-frame clones and lacks some. The sample lists 970,000 or so clones, roughly 17% occurring once. What was sequenced was naive CD4+ T cells from blood. J is TRBJ1-2 and V is TRBV28; a weak D match, TRBD1 (6 bases). This TCR was sampled from a young woman in good health. CDR3: CASSIQGGYGYTF. The DNA for the CDR3 is TGTGCCAGCAGTATACAGGGCGGCTATGGCTACACCTTC.